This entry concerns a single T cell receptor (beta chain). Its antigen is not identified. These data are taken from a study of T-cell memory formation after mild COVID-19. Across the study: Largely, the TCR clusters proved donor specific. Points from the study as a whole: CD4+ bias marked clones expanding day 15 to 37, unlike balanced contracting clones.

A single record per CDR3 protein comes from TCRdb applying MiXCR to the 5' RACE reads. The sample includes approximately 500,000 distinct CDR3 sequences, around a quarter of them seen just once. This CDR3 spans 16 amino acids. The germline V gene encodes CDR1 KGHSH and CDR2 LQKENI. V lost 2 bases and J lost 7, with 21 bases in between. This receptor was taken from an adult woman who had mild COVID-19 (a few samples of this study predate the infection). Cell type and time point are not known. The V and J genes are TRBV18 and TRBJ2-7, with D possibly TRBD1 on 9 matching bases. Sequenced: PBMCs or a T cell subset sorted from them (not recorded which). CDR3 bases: TGTGCCAGCTCACCAGGGACAGGGCCCAGCGGGGGAGAGCAGTACTTC. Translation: CASSPGTGPSGGEQYF.